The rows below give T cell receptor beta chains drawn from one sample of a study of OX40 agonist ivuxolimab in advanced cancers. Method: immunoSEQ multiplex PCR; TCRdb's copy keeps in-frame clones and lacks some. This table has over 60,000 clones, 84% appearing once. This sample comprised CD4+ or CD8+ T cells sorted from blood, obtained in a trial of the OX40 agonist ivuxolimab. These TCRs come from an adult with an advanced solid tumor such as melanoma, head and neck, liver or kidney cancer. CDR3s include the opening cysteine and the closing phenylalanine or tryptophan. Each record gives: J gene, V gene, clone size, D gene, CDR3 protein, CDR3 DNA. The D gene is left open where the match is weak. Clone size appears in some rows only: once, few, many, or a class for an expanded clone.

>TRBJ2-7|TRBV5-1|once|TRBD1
CASSAGTGNLYEQYF
TGCGCCAGCAGCGCCGGGACAGGGAACCTCTACGAGCAGTACTTC
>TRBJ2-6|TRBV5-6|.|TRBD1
CASSGWGTGAGANVLTF
TGTGCCAGCAGCGGCTGGGGAACAGGGGCTGGGGCCAACGTCCTGACTTTC
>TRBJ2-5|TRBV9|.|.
CASSAGAQETQYF
TGTGCCAGCTCGGCGGGGGCCCAAGAGACCCAGTACTTC
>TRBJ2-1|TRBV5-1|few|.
CASSPGTSTYNEQFF
TGCGCCAGCAGCCCGGGGACAAGCACCTACAATGAGCAGTTCTTC
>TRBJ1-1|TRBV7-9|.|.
CASSLGGVQSNTEAFF
TGTGCCAGCAGCTTAGGGGGGGTACAATCCAACACTGAAGCTTTCTTT
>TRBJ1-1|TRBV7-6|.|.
CASSLGGGSNTEAFF
TGTGCCAGCAGCTTAGGGGGGGGATCGAACACTGAAGCTTTCTTT
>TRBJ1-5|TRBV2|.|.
CASSKVHSNQPQHF
TGTGCCAGCAGCAAGGTTCATAGCAATCAGCCCCAGCATTTT
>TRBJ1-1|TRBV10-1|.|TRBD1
CASSDDRGMAEAFF
TGCGCCAGCAGCGATGACAGGGGAATGGCTGAAGCTTTCTTT
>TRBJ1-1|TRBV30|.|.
CAWSVLRDTEAFF
TGTGCCTGGAGTGTTTTGAGGGACACTGAAGCTTTCTTT
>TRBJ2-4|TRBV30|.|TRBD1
CAWSVGTGRNIQYF
TGTGCCTGGAGTGTGGGGACAGGGAGAAACATTCAGTACTTC
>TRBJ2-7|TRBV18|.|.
CASSPISGGAYEQYF
TGTGCCAGCTCACCGATTAGCGGAGGGGCTTACGAGCAGTACTTC
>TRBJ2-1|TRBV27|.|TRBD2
CASSLAGEPKQFF
TGTGCCAGCAGTCTAGCGGGAGAACCAAAACAGTTCTTC
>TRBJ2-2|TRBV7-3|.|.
CASSRANTGELFF
TGTGCCAGCAGCCGAGCTAACACCGGGGAGCTGTTTTTT
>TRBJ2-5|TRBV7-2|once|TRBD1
CASSRRPGTGGGETQYF
TGTGCCAGCAGCCGTCGTCCCGGGACAGGGGGCGGGGAGACCCAGTACTTC
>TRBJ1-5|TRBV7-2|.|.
CASSLVGVNQPQHF
TGTGCCAGCAGCTTAGTTGGGGTCAATCAGCCCCAGCATTTT
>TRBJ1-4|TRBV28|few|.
CASSPVGREKLFF
TGTGCCAGCAGTCCAGTCGGGAGGGAAAAACTGTTTTTT
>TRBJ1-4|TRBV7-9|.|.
CASSLASRDSEKLFF
TGTGCCAGCAGCTTAGCGAGCAGGGATAGTGAAAAACTGTTTTTT
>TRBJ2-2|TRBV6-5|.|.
CASSYQGAITGELFF
TGTGCCAGCAGTTACCAAGGGGCGATCACCGGGGAGCTGTTTTTT
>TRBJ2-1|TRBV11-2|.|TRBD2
CASSLRGRGSNEQFF
TGTGCCAGCAGCTTACGGGGGAGGGGCTCTAATGAGCAGTTCTTC
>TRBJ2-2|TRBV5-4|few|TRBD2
CASSVLAGATGELFF
TGTGCCAGCAGCGTTCTAGCGGGGGCCACCGGGGAGCTGTTTTTT
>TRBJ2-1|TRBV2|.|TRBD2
CASCTGTSGKNEQFF
TGTGCCAGCTGTACCGGGACTAGCGGAAAGAATGAGCAGTTCTTC
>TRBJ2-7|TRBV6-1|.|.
CASTPQNGDTYEQYF
TGTGCCAGCACCCCCCAGAACGGCGACACCTACGAGCAGTACTTC
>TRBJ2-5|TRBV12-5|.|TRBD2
CASGPGTSGGARETQYF
TGTGCTAGTGGTCCCGGGACTAGCGGGGGGGCCCGGGAGACCCAGTACTTC
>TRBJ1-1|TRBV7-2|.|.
CASSSHPNTEAFF
TGTGCCAGCAGCTCACACCCGAACACTGAAGCTTTCTTT
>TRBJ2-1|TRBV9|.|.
CASSRSDGTFSSYNEQFF
TGTGCCAGCAGTAGGTCGGATGGGACATTTAGCTCCTACAATGAGCAGTTCTTC
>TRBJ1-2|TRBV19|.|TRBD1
CASSVTTGTGGAYYGYTF
TGTGCCAGTAGTGTTACTACCGGGACAGGGGGCGCCTACTATGGCTACACCTTC
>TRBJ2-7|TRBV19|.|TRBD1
CASRETTGAAYEQYF
TGTGCCAGTAGGGAGACGACAGGGGCGGCCTACGAGCAGTACTTC
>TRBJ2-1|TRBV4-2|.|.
CASSQEAQIYNEQFF
TGTGCCAGCAGCCAAGAGGCGCAGATTTACAATGAGCAGTTCTTC
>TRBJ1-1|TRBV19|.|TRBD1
CASSTERQGFGAFF
TGTGCCAGTAGTACAGAACGACAGGGTTTTGGAGCTTTCTTT
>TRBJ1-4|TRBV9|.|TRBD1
CASSPSTGGVSEKLFF
TGTGCCAGCAGCCCATCGACAGGGGGCGTAAGTGAAAAACTGTTTTTT
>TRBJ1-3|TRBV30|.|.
CAWRPPSGNTIYF
TGTGCCTGGCGGCCACCCTCTGGAAACACCATATATTTT
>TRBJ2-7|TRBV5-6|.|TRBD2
CASTWASGFTYEQYF
TGTGCCAGCACCTGGGCTAGCGGCTTCACCTACGAGCAGTACTTC
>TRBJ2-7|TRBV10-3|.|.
CAISERTASSYEQYF
TGTGCCATCAGTGAGAGGACGGCGAGCTCCTACGAGCAGTACTTC
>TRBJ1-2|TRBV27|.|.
CASSLRGRGAYGYTF
TGTGCCAGCAGTTTACGTGGCAGGGGAGCTTATGGCTACACCTTC
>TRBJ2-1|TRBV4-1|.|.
CASSQDPASSYNEQFF
TGCGCCAGCAGCCAAGATCCGGCTAGCTCCTACAATGAGCAGTTCTTC
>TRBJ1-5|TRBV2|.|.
CASSGPRNQPQHF
TGTGCCAGCAGTGGACCGAGGAATCAGCCCCAGCATTTT
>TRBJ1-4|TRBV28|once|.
CASSSHGGRIEKLFF
TGTGCCAGCAGTTCCCACGGGGGGCGGATTGAAAAACTGTTTTTT